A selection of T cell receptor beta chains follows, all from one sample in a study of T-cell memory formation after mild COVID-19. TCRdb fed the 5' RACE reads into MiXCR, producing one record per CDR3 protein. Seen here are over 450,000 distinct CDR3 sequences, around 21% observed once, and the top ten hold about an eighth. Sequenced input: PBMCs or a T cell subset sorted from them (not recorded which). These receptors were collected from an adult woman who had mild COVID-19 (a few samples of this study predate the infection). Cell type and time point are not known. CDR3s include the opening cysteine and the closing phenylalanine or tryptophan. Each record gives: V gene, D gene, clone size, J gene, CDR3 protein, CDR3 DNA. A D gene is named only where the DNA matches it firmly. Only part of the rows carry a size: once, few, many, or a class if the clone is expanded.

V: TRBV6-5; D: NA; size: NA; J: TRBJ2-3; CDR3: CARDTAGTYEDTQYF; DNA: TGTGCCAGGGATACCGCCGGGACTTACGAGGATACGCAGTATTTT
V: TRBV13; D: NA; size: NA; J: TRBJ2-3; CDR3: CASSTRTATQYF; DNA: TGTGCCAGCAGCACCCGGACCGCTACGCAGTATTTT
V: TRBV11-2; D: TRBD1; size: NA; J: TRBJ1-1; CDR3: CASSRKRKDRGEAFF; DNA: TGTGCCAGCAGCCGGAAACGCAAAGACAGGGGAGAAGCTTTCTTT
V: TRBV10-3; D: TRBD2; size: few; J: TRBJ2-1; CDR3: CAISERTSGTYNEQFF; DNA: TGTGCCATCAGTGAGAGGACTAGCGGGACCTACAATGAGCAGTTCTTC
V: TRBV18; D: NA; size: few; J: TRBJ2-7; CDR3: CASSLQGTSTKQYF; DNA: TGTGCCAGCTCACTCCAGGGGACGTCTACCAAGCAGTACTTC
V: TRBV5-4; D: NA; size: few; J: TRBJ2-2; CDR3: CASSPGTDRITGELFF; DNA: TGTGCCAGCAGCCCTGGGACCGACCGCATCACCGGGGAGCTGTTTTTT
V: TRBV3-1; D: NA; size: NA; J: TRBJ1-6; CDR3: CASSPSHGSPLHF; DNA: TGTGCCAGCAGCCCCTCCCATGGATCACCCCTCCACTTT
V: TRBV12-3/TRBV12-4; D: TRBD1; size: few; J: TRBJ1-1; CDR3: CASSPRQGARTEAFF; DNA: TGTGCCAGCAGCCCGCGACAGGGGGCCCGAACTGAAGCTTTCTTT
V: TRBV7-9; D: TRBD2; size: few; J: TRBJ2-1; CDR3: CASRYTGGSSYNEQFF; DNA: TGTGCCAGCAGATACACGGGAGGGAGCTCCTACAATGAGCAGTTCTTC
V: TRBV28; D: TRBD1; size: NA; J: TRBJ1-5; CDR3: CASSSIGQVQGNQPQHF; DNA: TGTGCCAGCAGTTCGATCGGACAGGTCCAAGGCAATCAGCCCCAGCATTTT
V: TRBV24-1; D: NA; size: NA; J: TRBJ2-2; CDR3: CATGGRATGELFF; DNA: TGTGCCACCGGGGGGAGAGCGACCGGGGAGCTGTTTTTT
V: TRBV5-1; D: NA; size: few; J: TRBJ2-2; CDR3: CASSPRESGGGELFF; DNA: TGCGCCAGCAGCCCCAGGGAGTCCGGGGGCGGGGAGCTGTTTTTT
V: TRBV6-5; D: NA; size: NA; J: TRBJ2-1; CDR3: CASTKDGLRSNEQFF; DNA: TGTGCCAGCACAAAAGATGGGCTGCGGTCCAATGAGCAGTTCTTC
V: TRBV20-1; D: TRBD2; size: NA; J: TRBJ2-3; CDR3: CSARDPFGSGGPGTQYF; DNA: TGCAGTGCTAGAGACCCGTTTGGCTCGGGAGGGCCTGGTACGCAGTATTTT
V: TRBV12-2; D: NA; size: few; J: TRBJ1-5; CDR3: CASRPPSPFRADQPQHF; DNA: TGTGCAAGTCGCCCCCCGTCACCTTTCAGGGCGGATCAGCCCCAGCATTTT
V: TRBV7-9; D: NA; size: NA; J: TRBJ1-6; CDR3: CASSSRDGENSPLHF; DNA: TGTGCCAGCAGCTCCCGGGACGGCGAGAATTCACCCCTCCACTTT
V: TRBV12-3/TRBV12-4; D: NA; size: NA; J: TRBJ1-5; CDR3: CASSRNRGNQPQHF; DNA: TGTGCCAGCAGCCGAAACAGGGGCAATCAGCCCCAGCATTTT
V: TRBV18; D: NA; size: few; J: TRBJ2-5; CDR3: CASSPQRTRGQETQYF; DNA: TGTGCCAGCTCACCACAGAGGACTAGGGGGCAAGAGACCCAGTACTTC
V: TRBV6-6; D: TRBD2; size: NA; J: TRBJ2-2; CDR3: CASSYGGDTGELFF; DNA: TGTGCCAGCAGTTACGGGGGGGACACCGGGGAGCTGTTTTTT
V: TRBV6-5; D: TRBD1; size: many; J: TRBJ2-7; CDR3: CASRTDRGSYEQYF; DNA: TGTGCCAGCAGGACGGACAGGGGGTCCTACGAGCAGTACTTC
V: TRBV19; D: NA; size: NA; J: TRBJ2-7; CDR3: CASGRAYEQYF; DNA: TGTGCCAGCGGCCGAGCCTACGAGCAGTACTTC
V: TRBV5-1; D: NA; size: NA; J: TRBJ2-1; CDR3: CASSLEAGSSYNEQFF; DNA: TGCGCCAGCAGCTTGGAGGCAGGGAGCTCCTACAATGAGCAGTTCTTC
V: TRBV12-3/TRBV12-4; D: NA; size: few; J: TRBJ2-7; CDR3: CASSPRVRTYEQYF; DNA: TGTGCCAGCAGTCCTAGGGTAAGGACCTACGAGCAGTACTTC
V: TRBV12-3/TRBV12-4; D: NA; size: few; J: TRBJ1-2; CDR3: CASSQLRDGGYTF; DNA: TGTGCCAGCAGTCAACTCCGGGACGGTGGCTACACCTTC
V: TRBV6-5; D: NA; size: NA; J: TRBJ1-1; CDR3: CASSPMLGTEAFF; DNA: TGTGCCAGCAGTCCTATGTTAGGCACTGAAGCTTTCTTT
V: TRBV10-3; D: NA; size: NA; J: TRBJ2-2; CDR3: CAIQGAGTVNTGELFF; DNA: TGTGCCATTCAAGGTGCCGGGACGGTAAACACCGGGGAGCTGTTTTTT
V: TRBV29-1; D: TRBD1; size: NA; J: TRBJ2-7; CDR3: CSVEGVTGEGSSYEQYF; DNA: TGCAGCGTTGAAGGTGTGACAGGGGAAGGGAGCTCCTACGAGCAGTACTTC
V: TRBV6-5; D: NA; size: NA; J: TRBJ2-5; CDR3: CASSYSGPKGETQYF; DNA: TGTGCCAGCAGTTACTCCGGACCAAAGGGGGAGACCCAGTACTTC
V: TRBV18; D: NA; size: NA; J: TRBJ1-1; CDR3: CASSPFRGQSMNTEAFF; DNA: TGTGCCAGCTCACCTTTTAGAGGACAGTCTATGAACACTGAAGCTTTCTTT
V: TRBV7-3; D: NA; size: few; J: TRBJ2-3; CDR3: CASSSRHGADTQYF; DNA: TGTGCCAGCAGCTCACGACACGGCGCAGATACGCAGTATTTT
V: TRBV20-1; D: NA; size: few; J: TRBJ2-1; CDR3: CSARTTGSYNEQFF; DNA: TGCAGTGCTAGGACGACAGGCTCCTACAATGAGCAGTTCTTC
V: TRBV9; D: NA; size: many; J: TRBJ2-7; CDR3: CASSVGPGSYEQYF; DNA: TGTGCCAGCAGCGTAGGCCCAGGATCCTACGAGCAGTACTTC
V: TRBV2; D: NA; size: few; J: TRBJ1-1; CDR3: CASSFQASEGMNTEAFF; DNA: TGTGCCAGCAGTTTCCAGGCCTCCGAGGGGATGAACACTGAAGCTTTCTTT
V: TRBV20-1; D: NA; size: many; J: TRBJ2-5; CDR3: CSARSLTGLPETQYF; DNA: TGCAGTGCTAGATCCCTCACAGGGCTGCCAGAGACCCAGTACTTC
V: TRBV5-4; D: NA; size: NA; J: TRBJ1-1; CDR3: CASSDQVMNTEAFF; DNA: TGTGCCAGCAGCGACCAGGTTATGAACACTGAAGCTTTCTTT
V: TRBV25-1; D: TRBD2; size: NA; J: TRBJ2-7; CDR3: CASSDQGLAVYEQYF; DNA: TGTGCCAGCTCCGACCAGGGACTAGCGGTATACGAGCAGTACTTC
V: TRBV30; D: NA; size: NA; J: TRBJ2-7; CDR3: CAWSVLKGSYEQYF; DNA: TGTGCCTGGAGTGTACTAAAGGGGTCCTACGAGCAGTACTTC
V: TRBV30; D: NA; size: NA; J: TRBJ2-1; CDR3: CAWTKGGDEQFF; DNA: TGTGCCTGGACCAAGGGGGGGGATGAGCAGTTCTTC
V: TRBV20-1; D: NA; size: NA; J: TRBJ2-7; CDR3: CSAREGEGEQYF; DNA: TGCAGTGCTAGAGAGGGGGAAGGGGAGCAGTACTTC
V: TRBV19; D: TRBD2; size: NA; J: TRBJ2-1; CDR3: CASSIGLVVSGTNEQFF; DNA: TGTGCCAGTAGTATTGGACTAGTGGTATCCGGGACCAATGAGCAGTTCTTC
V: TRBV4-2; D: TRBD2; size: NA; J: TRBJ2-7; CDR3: CASSREGLATGEQYF; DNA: TGTGCCAGCAGCCGAGAGGGACTAGCTACTGGGGAGCAGTACTTC
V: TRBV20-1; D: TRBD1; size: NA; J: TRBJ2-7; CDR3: CSAQTRGQAPTYEQYF; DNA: TGCAGTGCCCAAACCCGAGGACAGGCACCTACCTACGAGCAGTACTTC
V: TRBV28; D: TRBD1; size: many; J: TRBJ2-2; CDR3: CASTGGTGELFF; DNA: TGTGCCAGCACAGGGGGCACCGGGGAGCTGTTTTTT
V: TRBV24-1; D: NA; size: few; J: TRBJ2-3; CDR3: CATGTSHTLAAHRDTQYF; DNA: TGTGCCACCGGTACTAGCCATACTTTGGCGGCACACAGAGATACGCAGTATTTT
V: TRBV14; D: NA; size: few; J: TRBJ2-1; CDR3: CASKSSSYNEQFF; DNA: TGTGCCAGCAAATCGAGCTCCTACAATGAGCAGTTCTTC
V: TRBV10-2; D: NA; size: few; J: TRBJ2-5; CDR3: CASRGVNWIGRETQYF; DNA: TGCGCCAGCAGGGGGGTCAATTGGATCGGCCGAGAGACCCAGTACTTC
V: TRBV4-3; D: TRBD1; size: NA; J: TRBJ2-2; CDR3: CASSQELGQGDYTGELFF; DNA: TGCGCCAGCAGCCAAGAATTGGGCCAGGGGGATTACACCGGGGAGCTGTTTTTT
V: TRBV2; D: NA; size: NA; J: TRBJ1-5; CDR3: CASSERFNQPQHF; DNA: TGTGCCAGCAGTGAAAGGTTCAATCAGCCCCAGCATTTT
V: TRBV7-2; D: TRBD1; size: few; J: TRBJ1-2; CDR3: CASSSTGTGFYTF; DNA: TGTGCCAGCAGCTCAACCGGGACAGGGTTCTACACCTTC
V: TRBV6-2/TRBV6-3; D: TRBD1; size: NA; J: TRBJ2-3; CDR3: CASQRGPDTQYF; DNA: TGTGCCAGCCAAAGGGGGCCAGATACGCAGTATTTT
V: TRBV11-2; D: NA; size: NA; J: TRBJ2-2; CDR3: CASSLAPGAPGGELFF; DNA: TGTGCCAGCAGCTTAGCCCCAGGGGCGCCGGGCGGGGAGCTGTTTTTT
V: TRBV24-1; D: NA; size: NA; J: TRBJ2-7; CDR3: CATSYPVPGFYEQYF; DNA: TGTGCCACCAGTTATCCTGTACCCGGGTTCTACGAGCAGTACTTC